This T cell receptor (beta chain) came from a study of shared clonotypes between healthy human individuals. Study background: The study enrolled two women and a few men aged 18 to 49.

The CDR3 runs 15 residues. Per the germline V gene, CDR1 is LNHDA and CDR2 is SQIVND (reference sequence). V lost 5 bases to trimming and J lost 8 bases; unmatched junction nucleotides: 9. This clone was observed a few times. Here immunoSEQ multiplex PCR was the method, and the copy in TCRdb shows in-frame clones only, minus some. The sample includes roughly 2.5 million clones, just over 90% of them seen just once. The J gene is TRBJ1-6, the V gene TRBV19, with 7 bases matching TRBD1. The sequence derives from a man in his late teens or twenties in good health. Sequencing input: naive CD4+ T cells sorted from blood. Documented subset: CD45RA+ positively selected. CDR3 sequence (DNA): TGTGCCAGTAGTGCGACAGGGATTATCGATTCACCCCTCCACTTT. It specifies CASSATGIIDSPLHF.